This TCR beta chain was captured in a study of cytomegalovirus exposure and HLA in healthy donors. PCR involved 60 Vbeta and 13 Jbeta primers. Some clones are missing from TCRdb's copy, which holds only in-frame ones; the method was immunoSEQ multiplex PCR. The sample shows approximately 150,000 clones, 81% of them seen only once. The CDR3 is made up of 13 amino acids. The germline V gene has CDR1 SGHNT and CDR2 YYREEE (reference sequence). J was trimmed by 6 bases and V by 8 bases; bases with no gene match: 5. Specimen: PBMCs. The rearrangement uses TRBV5-4 and TRBJ2-7; 13 bases are shared with TRBD2. The sequence was collected from a man aged 45-65 years in good health and CMV-seropositive. The CDR3 nucleotides are TGTGCCAGTGGACTAGCGGGGGATGGCGAGCAGTACTTC. This codes for CASGLAGDGEQYF.